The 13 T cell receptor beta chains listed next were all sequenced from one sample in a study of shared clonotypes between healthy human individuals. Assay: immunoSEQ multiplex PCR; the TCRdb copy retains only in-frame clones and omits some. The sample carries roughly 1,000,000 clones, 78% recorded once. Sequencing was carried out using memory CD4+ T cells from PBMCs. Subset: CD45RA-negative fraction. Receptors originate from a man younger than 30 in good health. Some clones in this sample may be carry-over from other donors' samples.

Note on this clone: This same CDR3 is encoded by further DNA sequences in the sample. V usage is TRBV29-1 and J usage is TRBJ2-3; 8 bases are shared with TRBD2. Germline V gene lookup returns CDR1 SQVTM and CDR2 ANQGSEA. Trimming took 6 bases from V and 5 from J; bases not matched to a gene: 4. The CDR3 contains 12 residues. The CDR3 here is CSVGGARDTQYF. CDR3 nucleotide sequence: TGCAGCGTCGGGGGGGCCCGAGATACGCAGTATTTT.

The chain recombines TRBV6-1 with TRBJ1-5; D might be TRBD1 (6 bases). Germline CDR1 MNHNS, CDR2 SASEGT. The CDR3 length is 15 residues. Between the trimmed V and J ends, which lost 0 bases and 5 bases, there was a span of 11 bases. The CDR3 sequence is CASSEAGGVDQPQHF. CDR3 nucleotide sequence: TGTGCCAGCAGTGAAGCAGGGGGGGTGGATCAGCCCCAGCATTTT.

CDR3 bases: TGTGCCAGCAGTTCCCGGGGAGGAACACCGGGCCAGCTGTTTTTT. It codes for CASSSRGGTPGQLFF. J is TRBJ2-2 and V is TRBV27; the D gene is possibly TRBD2 (6 bases). The CDR3 has 15 amino acids. Germline CDR1 reads MNHEY; CDR2 reads SMNVEV (reference sequence). V lost 4 bases to trimming and J lost 12 bases, with 21 bases between them.

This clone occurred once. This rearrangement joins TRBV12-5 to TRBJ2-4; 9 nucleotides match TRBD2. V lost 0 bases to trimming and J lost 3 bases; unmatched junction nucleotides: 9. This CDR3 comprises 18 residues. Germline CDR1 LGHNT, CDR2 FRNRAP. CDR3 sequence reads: CASGLVSSGADHKNIQYF. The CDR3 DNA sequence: TGTGCTAGTGGTTTGGTGTCTAGCGGGGCGGACCACAAAAACATTCAGTACTTC.

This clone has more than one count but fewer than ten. CDR3 amino acids: CASSPYWTSGNTGELFF. CDR3 coding DNA: TGTGCCAGCTCACCCTACTGGACTAGCGGGAACACCGGGGAGCTGTTTTTT. The V gene is TRBV18, the J gene TRBJ2-2, with 10 nucleotides matching TRBD2. Germline-derived CDR1 and CDR2 are KGHSH and LQKENI. CDR3 length: 17 amino acids. Trimming at V came to 3 bases and at J to 1 base, leaving 5 bases not matched to a gene.

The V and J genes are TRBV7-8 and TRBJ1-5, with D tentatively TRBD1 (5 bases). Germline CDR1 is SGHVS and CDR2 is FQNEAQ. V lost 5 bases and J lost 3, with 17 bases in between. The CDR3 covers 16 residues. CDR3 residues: CASSTFLGGNNQPQHF. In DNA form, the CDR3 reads TGTGCCAGCAGCACATTCTTGGGGGGAAACAATCAGCCCCAGCATTTT.

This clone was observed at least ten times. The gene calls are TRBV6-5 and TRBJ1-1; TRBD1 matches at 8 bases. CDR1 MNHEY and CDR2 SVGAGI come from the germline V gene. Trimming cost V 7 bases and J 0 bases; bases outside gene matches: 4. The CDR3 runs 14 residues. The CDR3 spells CASNAGQVNTEAFF. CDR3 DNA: TGTGCCAGCAACGCGGGACAGGTGAACACTGAAGCTTTCTTT.

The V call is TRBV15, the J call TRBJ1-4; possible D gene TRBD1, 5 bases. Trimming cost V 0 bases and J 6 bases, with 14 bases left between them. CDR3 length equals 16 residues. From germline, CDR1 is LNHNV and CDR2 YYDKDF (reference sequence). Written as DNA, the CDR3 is TGTGCCACCAGCAGAGATCGTGGGGGTGGCTATGAAAAACTGTTTTTT. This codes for CATSRDRGGGYEKLFF.

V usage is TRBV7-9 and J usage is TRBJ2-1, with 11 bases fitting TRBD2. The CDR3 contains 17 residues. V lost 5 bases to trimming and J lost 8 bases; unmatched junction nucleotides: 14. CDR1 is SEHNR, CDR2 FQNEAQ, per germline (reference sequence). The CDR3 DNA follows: TGTGCCAGCAGCGCCAACCGCGGGACTAGCGGAGGGGATGAGCAGTTCTTC. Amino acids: CASSANRGTSGGDEQFF.

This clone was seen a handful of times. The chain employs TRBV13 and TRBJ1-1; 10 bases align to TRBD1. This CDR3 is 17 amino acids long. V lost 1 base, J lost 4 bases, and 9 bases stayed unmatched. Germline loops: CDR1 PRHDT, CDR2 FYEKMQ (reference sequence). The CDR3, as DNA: TGTGCCAGCAGCTTAGCACGGGCCCGGACAGGGGGCACTGAAGCTTTCTTT. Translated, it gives CASSLARARTGGTEAFF.

The DNA for the CDR3 is TGTGCCAGCAGCCAAATACCGGGACAGGGAAGATCTGGAGAGACCCAGTACTTC. This codes for CASSQIPGQGRSGETQYF. This chain links TRBV4-2 with TRBJ2-5; TRBD1 agrees at 9 bases. V shed 2 bases and J 4 bases; nucleotides not matched to a gene: 14. Germline lookup yields CDR1 LGHNA and CDR2 YNFKEQ. This CDR3 is 18 amino acids long.

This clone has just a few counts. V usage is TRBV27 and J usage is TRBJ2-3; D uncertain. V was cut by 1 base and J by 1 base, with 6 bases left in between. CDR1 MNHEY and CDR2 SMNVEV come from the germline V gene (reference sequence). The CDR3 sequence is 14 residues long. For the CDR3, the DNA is TGTGCCAGCAGTTTATGGGGTGGCACAGATACGCAGTATTTT. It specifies CASSLWGGTDTQYF.

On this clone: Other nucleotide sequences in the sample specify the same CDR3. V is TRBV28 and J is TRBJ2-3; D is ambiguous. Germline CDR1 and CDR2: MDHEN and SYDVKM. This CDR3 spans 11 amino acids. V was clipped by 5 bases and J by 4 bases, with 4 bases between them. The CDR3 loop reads CASSLSDTQYF. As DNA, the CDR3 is TGTGCCAGCAGTCTGTCAGATACGCAGTATTTT.